Shown below are 14 T cell receptor beta chains from a single sample sequenced in a study of cytomegalovirus exposure and HLA in healthy donors. 60 Vbeta and 13 Jbeta primers were used in PCR. The table came from immunoSEQ multiplex PCR; TCRdb's copy has only in-frame clones and leaves some out. Of around 170,000 clones listed, approximately 71% were seen once; the top ten hold approximately 1.6%. Sequencing was done on a sample of PBMCs. The receptor set was obtained from a girl between 5 and 17 years old in good health and CMV-seronegative.

This chain joins TRBV7-9 and TRBJ1-1; D may be TRBD1 (5 bases). Germline V lookup: CDR1 SEHNR, CDR2 FQNEAQ (reference sequence). V was cut by 1 base and J by 7 bases, with 13 bases left in between. The CDR3 contains 14 residues. For the CDR3, the DNA is TGTGCCAGCAGCTTAGAGGCTATGGGGGGTGAAGCTTTCTTT. This gives the protein CASSLEAMGGEAFF.

The rearrangement links TRBV9 to TRBJ2-1, with TRBD2 as a possible D gene (5 bases). Germline CDR1 SGDLS, CDR2 YYNGEE. This CDR3 contains 14 residues. Deletions cut 6 bases from V and 6 bases from J, with 16 bases between. The CDR3 DNA sequence: TGTGCCAGCACCCCGGGGTTCTTATTCAATGAGCAGTTCTTC. Protein: CASTPGFLFNEQFF.

J is TRBJ1-4 and V is TRBV15; no firm D call. V was shortened by 0 bases and J by 17 bases, with 10 bases between the two germline ends. CDR1 is LNHNV, CDR2 YYDKDF, per germline (reference sequence). There are 11 residues in the CDR3. This CDR3 reads CATSREAQFFF. CDR3 nucleotides: TGTGCCACCAGCAGAGAGGCACAGTTTTTTTTT.

This chain connects TRBV28 to TRBJ1-2; 7 bases fit TRBD1. The V and J ends lost 5 bases and 2 bases, in that order; junction bases with no gene match: 2. CDR1 and CDR2 (germline): MDHEN, SYDVKM. The CDR3 loop spans 13 amino acids. CDR3 sequence reads: CASSTRGNYGYTF. As DNA, the CDR3 is TGTGCCAGCAGTACCAGGGGGAACTATGGCTACACCTTC.

A single count supports this clone. V and J are TRBV7-9 and TRBJ2-1; D is perhaps TRBD1 (5 bases). Germline V lookup: CDR1 SEHNR, CDR2 FQNEAQ (reference sequence). The CDR3 loop spans 12 amino acids. The V end was cut by 6 bases, the J end by 10 bases, with 13 bases between. The CDR3 loop reads CASRGLVPEQFF. The DNA for the CDR3 is TGTGCCAGCAGGGGGCTAGTTCCAGAGCAGTTCTTC.

This clone appeared once. The chain's CDR3 is CAWTVGAKGYGYTF. As DNA, the CDR3 is TGTGCCTGGACTGTAGGGGCGAAGGGCTATGGCTACACCTTC. The chain carries TRBV30 and TRBJ1-2, with D tentatively TRBD1 (5 bases). The CDR3 loop spans 14 amino acids. V lost 4 bases and J lost 4, with 16 bases in between. Germline assignment: CDR1 GTSNPN and CDR2 SVGIG (reference sequence). The full variable domain, rest sourced from reference TRBV30 and TRBJ1-2, is SQTIHQWPATLVQPVGSPLSLECTVEGTSNPNLYWYRQAAGRGLQLLFYSVGIGQISSEVPQNLSASRPQDRQFILSSKKLLLSDSGFYLCAWTVGAKGYGYTFGSGTRLTVV.

The rearrangement uses TRBV19 and TRBJ2-1; a weak D match, TRBD1 (6 bases). Trimming cost V 6 bases and J 2 bases, with 23 bases left between them. The CDR3 consists of 18 residues. Germline CDR1 is LNHDA and CDR2 is SQIVND (reference sequence). CDR3 bases: TGTGCCAGTAGGGGGCCTACAGGGACGGGCATTACCTACAATGAGCAGTTCTTC. This translates into CASRGPTGTGITYNEQFF.

This chain uses TRBV15 with TRBJ2-1; D is perhaps TRBD1 (5 bases). Looked up from germline, CDR1 is LNHNV and CDR2 is YYDKDF (reference sequence). The CDR3 spans 15 residues. Deletions cut 0 bases from V and 6 bases from J, with 12 bases between. The DNA for the CDR3 is TGTGCCACCAGCAGAGAAGGGGTGGGTGTCAATGAGCAGTTCTTC. It encodes CATSREGVGVNEQFF.

The chain links TRBV4-1 to TRBJ1-2, with D possibly TRBD1 on 5 matching bases. Trimming took 1 base from V and 6 from J, leaving 12 bases between them. Germline V lookup: CDR1 MGHRA, CDR2 YSYEKL. The CDR3 covers 14 residues. Here the CDR3 reads CASSQALGGDGYTF. DNA for the CDR3: TGCGCCAGCAGCCAAGCTTTGGGGGGGGATGGCTACACCTTC.

This sequence joins TRBV7-9 and TRBJ1-5; D call uncertain. CDR3 length: 18 residues. Trimming left V 1 base short and J 3 bases short, with 19 bases between. CDR1 is SEHNR and CDR2 is FQNEAQ in the germline V gene (reference sequence). CDR3 in amino acids: CASSLGAGILPLNQPQHF. The CDR3 nucleotides are TGTGCCAGCAGCTTAGGAGCAGGCATCCTCCCGCTCAATCAGCCCCAGCATTTT.

The V call is TRBV7-3, the J call TRBJ2-7, with D perhaps TRBD2 (7 bases). Germline lookup yields CDR1 SGHTA and CDR2 FQGTGA. The V end lost 5 bases, the J end lost 0 bases, and 14 bases lay between the germline ends. This CDR3 is built from 15 residues. CDR3 region: CASSLEGGSSYEQYF. CDR3 nucleotide sequence: TGTGCCAGCAGCCTGGAGGGGGGGAGCTCCTACGAGCAGTACTTC.

V usage is TRBV5-1 and J usage is TRBJ1-2, with 11 bases aligning to TRBD1. This CDR3 has 17 residues. The V gene's germline CDR1 is SGHRS and CDR2 YFSETQ. Unmatched junction bases numbered 13, after V lost 4 bases and J lost 5 bases. The CDR3 bases are TGCGCCAGCAGCCCGTGGCCGGACAGGGGGCAAGGTTATGGCTACACCTTC. Translating gives CASSPWPDRGQGYGYTF.

The chain carries TRBV19 and TRBJ2-3; D is perhaps TRBD1 (5 bases). V lost 7 bases to trimming and J lost 2 bases, with 16 bases between them. Germline V gives CDR1 LNHDA, CDR2 SQIVND (reference sequence). This CDR3 has 15 amino acids. The CDR3 spells CASTLGGQLTDTQYF. The CDR3 DNA reads TGTGCCAGTACCTTAGGCGGACAACTCACAGATACGCAGTATTTT.

This sequence joins TRBV11-2 and TRBJ2-1; no clear D gene. Germline V CDR1 and CDR2: SGHAT, FQNNGV. This CDR3 region has 15 residues. The germline V and J ends were trimmed by 6 bases and 4 bases, with 16 bases remaining between them. This chain's CDR3 is CASRSPISLYNEQFF. DNA for the CDR3: TGTGCCAGCAGATCCCCGATCAGTTTATACAATGAGCAGTTCTTC. Supplemented by reference TRBV11-2 and TRBJ2-1, the full variable domain reads EAGVAQSPRYKIIEKRQSVAFWCNPISGHATLYWYQQILGQGPKLLIQFQNNGVVDDSQLPKDRFSAERLKGVDSTLKIQPAKLEDSAVYLCASRSPISLYNEQFFGPGTRLTVL.